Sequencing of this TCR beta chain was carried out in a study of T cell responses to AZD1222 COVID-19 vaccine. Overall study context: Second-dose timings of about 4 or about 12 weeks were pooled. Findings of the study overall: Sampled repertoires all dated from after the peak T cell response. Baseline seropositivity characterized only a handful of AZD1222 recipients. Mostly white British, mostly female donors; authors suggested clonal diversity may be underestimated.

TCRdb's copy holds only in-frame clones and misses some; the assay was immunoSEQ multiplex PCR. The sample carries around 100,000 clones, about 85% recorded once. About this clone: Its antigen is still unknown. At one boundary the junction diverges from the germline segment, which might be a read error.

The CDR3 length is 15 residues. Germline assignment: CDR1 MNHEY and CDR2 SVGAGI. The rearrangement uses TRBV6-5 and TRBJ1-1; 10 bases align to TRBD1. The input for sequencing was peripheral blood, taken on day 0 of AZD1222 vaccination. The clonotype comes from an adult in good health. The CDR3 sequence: CASRADRGLNSEAFF. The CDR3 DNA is TGTGCCAGCAGAGCAGACAGGGGGCTGAACTCTGAAGCTTTCTTT.